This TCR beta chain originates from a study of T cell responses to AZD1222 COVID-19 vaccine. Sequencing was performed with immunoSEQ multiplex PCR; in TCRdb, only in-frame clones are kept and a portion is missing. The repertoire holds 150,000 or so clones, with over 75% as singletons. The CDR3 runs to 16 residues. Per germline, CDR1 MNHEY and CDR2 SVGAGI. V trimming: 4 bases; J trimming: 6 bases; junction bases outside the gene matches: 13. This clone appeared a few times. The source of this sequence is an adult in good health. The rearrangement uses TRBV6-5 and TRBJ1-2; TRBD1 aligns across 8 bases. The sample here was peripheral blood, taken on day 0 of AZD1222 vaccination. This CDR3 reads CASSSAGTGYANGYTF. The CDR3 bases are TGTGCCAGCAGTTCCGCGGGGACAGGCTATGCTAATGGCTACACCTTC.